Presented here are 23 T cell receptor beta chains from one specimen sequenced in a study of blood T cell repertoires in COVID-19. The assay was immunoSEQ multiplex PCR, and TCRdb's table has in-frame clones only and misses some. The table lists roughly 250,000 clones, around 88% of them singletons, with roughly 1.2% in the top ten. The sequenced material came from PBMCs or T cells enriched from blood (not recorded which). These receptors originate from a woman aged 40 to 50 with acute COVID-19.

The V call is TRBV29-1, the J call TRBJ2-7; 9 nucleotides agree with TRBD2. This CDR3 has 15 amino acids. Trimming cost V 0 bases and J 3 bases; bases outside gene matches: 6. The germline V gene encodes CDR1 SQVTM and CDR2 ANQGSEA. The CDR3 DNA sequence: TGCAGCGTTGAAGACGGGACTAGCAGCGACTACGAGCAGTACTTC. Protein product: CSVEDGTSSDYEQYF.

This clone occurred once. This rearrangement joins TRBV28 to TRBJ2-3; TRBD2 matches 9 bases. There are 15 residues in the CDR3. Looked up from germline, CDR1 is MDHEN and CDR2 is SYDVKM. V shed 6 bases and J 8 bases; nucleotides not matched to a gene: 12. DNA for the CDR3: TGTGCCAGCAGCCTCTTGCGGGAGGGCCTGGTTACGCAGTATTTT. Translating gives CASSLLREGLVTQYF. Looking up the rest from reference TRBV28 and TRBJ2-3 gives the full variable domain: DVKVTQSSRYLVKRTGEKVFLECVQDMDHENMFWYRQDPGLGLRLIYFSYDVKMKEKGDIPEGYSVSREKKERFSLILESASTNQTSMYLCASSLLREGLVTQYFGPGTRLTVL.

V usage is TRBV7-9 and J usage is TRBJ2-3; a weak D match, TRBD1 (6 bases). Per the germline V gene, CDR1 is SEHNR and CDR2 is FQNEAQ (reference sequence). The CDR3 consists of 16 residues. V gave up 0 bases and J gave up 0 bases, with 10 bases separating them. The CDR3: CASSLARTASTDTQYF. The CDR3 DNA sequence: TGTGCCAGCAGCTTAGCCCGGACAGCTAGCACAGATACGCAGTATTTT. Full variable domain (outside the CDR3, taken from reference TRBV7-9 and TRBJ2-3): DTGVSQNPRHKITKRGQNVTFRCDPISEHNRLYWYRQTLGQGPEFLTYFQNEAQLEKSRLLSDRFSAERPKGSFSTLEIQRTEQGDSAMYLCASSLARTASTDTQYFGPGTRLTVL.

The chain links TRBV20-1 to TRBJ1-2; D is ambiguous. The germline CDR1 and CDR2 sequences are DFQATT and SNEGSKA (reference sequence). With 3 bases removed from V and 1 base from J, the gap between germline ends came to 12 bases. CDR3 size: 14 residues. The CDR3 coding sequence is TGCAGTGCTAGTTTGAGACACCTTAACTATGGCTACACCTTC. The encoded protein is CSASLRHLNYGYTF.

V gene TRBV28 combines with J gene TRBJ2-4; TRBD2 matches 9 bases. V lost 4 bases, J lost 16 bases, and 8 bases stayed unmatched. Germline loops: CDR1 MDHEN, CDR2 SYDVKM. CDR3 length: 12 residues. The CDR3 spells CASSSGTSHYYF. CDR3 sequence (DNA): TGTGCCAGCAGTTCCGGGACTAGCCATTATTACTTC.

This chain joins TRBV7-2 and TRBJ1-2; 8 bases match TRBD1. This CDR3 has 15 amino acids. Germline CDR1 reads SGHTA; CDR2 reads FQGNSA. With V trimmed by 5 bases and J by 4 bases, 9 bases remained unmatched. The DNA of the CDR3 is TGTGCCAGCAGCGCCAACGGACAGGGCCCCTATGGCTACACCTTC. This gives the protein CASSANGQGPYGYTF.

The chain combines TRBV5-8 with TRBJ1-5; D possibly corresponds to TRBD1 (6 bases). CDR3 length: 12 amino acids. Trimming shortened V by 5 bases and J by 6 bases, and 9 bases separated the two germline ends. Germline V gene data show CDR1 as SGHTS and CDR2 as YDEGEE. The CDR3 is CASSPRGQPQHF. The CDR3 coding sequence is TGTGCCAGCAGTCCCAGGGGTCAGCCCCAGCATTTT.

The chain carries TRBV15 and TRBJ2-1; 11 nucleotides align to TRBD2. Trimming took 4 bases from V and 8 from J; bases not matched to a gene: 4. The CDR3 covers 14 residues. Germline assignment: CDR1 LNHNV and CDR2 YYDKDF (reference sequence). The CDR3, as DNA: TGTGCCACCAGCATAGCGGGAGGGTTTGATGAGCAGTTCTTC. Translation: CATSIAGGFDEQFF.

The chain is built from TRBV7-8 and TRBJ1-4, with 11 bases matching TRBD1. The germline V gene has CDR1 SGHVS and CDR2 FQNEAQ. This CDR3 region has 13 residues. V was pared by 5 bases and J by 8 bases, with 1 base of the junction left unmatched. The CDR3 reads CASSRTGGEKLFF. CDR3 coding DNA: TGTGCCAGCAGCCGGACAGGGGGCGAAAAACTGTTTTTT.

The chain has TRBV27 and TRBJ1-1; D may be TRBD1 (5 bases). The CDR3 has 14 amino acids. The V gene lost 6 bases and the J gene lost 4 bases, with 15 bases spanning the gap. Germline V lookup: CDR1 MNHEY, CDR2 SMNVEV (reference sequence). The CDR3 nucleotides are TGTGCCAGCAGCTATACCAGACAGAGCACTGAAGCTTTCTTT. This sequence encodes CASSYTRQSTEAFF.

The chain has TRBV11-2 and TRBJ1-2; 7 bases fit TRBD1. This CDR3 spans 14 amino acids. With 6 bases clipped from V and 8 bases from J, the junction kept 12 bases outside the gene matches. Per the germline V gene, CDR1 is SGHAT and CDR2 is FQNNGV. CDR3 amino acids: CASRALAGGRGYTF. DNA for the CDR3: TGTGCCAGCAGGGCCCTAGCAGGGGGGAGAGGCTACACCTTC.

The chain carries TRBV11-2 and TRBJ1-3, with D hard to call. Germline V CDR1 and CDR2: SGHAT, FQNNGV. Trimming took 5 bases from V and 1 from J, leaving 9 bases between them. CDR3 size: 14 residues. CDR3 bases: TGTGCCAGCAGCAGCGGACTATCTGGAAACACCATATATTTT. It codes for CASSSGLSGNTIYF.

There are a few counts of this clone. The chain has TRBV30 and TRBJ2-3, with D perhaps matching TRBD2 (5 bases). Trimming shortened V by 4 bases and J by 2 bases, and 19 bases separated the two germline ends. The CDR3 loop spans 16 amino acids. The germline CDR1 and CDR2 sequences are GTSNPN and SVGIG (reference sequence). This chain's CDR3 is CAWTSFFGEYTDTQYF. The DNA of the CDR3 is TGTGCCTGGACCTCCTTTTTTGGGGAGTACACAGATACGCAGTATTTT.

The sample holds one count of this clone. The chain employs TRBV27 and TRBJ2-3; possible D gene TRBD1, 6 bases. The CDR3 loop spans 15 amino acids. Germline V lookup: CDR1 MNHEY, CDR2 SMNVEV (reference sequence). With 4 bases removed from V and 1 base from J, the gap between germline ends came to 12 bases. Here the CDR3 reads CASSSGNRGTDTQYF. Here the CDR3 DNA reads TGTGCCAGCAGTTCAGGAAACAGGGGCACAGATACGCAGTATTTT.

The CDR3 nucleotides are TGTGCCAGCAGCCCATGGGGGCAGGCAATTAACTATGGCTACACCTTC. Its protein is CASSPWGQAINYGYTF. The chain employs TRBV7-9 and TRBJ1-2, with D possibly TRBD1 on 6 matching bases. V lost 5 bases and J 1 base, leaving 17 bases between the germline ends. In germline, CDR1 is SEHNR, CDR2 FQNEAQ (reference sequence). There are 16 residues in the CDR3.

The chain joins TRBV4-3 to TRBJ1-6; 10 positions match TRBD1. Germline CDR1 and CDR2: LGHNA and YSLEER. This CDR3 spans 15 amino acids. V dropped 0 bases and J dropped 8; count of bases not matched to a gene: 1. The CDR3 region has the DNA TGCGCCAGCAGCCAAGAGACAGGGGGCCATTCACCCCTCCACTTT. It specifies CASSQETGGHSPLHF.

The J gene is TRBJ2-6, the V gene TRBV29-1; no definite D call. This CDR3 is 14 amino acids long. Germline-derived CDR1 and CDR2 are SQVTM and ANQGSEA. V lost 5 bases and J lost 0, with 8 bases in between. The CDR3 coding sequence is TGCAGCGTTATTTTGGCCTCTGGGGCCAACGTCCTGACTTTC. Protein product: CSVILASGANVLTF.

V usage is TRBV28 and J usage is TRBJ2-6, with D possibly matching TRBD1 (6 bases). Germline V gene data show CDR1 as MDHEN and CDR2 as SYDVKM. V dropped 5 bases and J dropped 2 bases, with 16 bases sitting between them. CDR3 length: 17 amino acids. In nucleotides, the CDR3 is TGTGCCAGCAGTGGGGGACACGTCCTCCCTGGGGCCAACGTCCTGACTTTC. Translating it yields CASSGGHVLPGANVLTF.

This chain connects TRBV6-2 or TRBV6-3 to TRBJ2-3; D might be TRBD1 (6 bases). Trimming removed 2 bases from V and 3 bases from J, with 15 bases in between. CDR1 is MNHEY and CDR2 is SVGEGT in the germline V gene. The CDR3 length is 16 residues. The CDR3 reads CASSYRGSRVTDTQYF. The CDR3 nucleotides are TGTGCCAGCAGTTACAGGGGGAGTAGGGTAACAGATACGCAGTATTTT.

This sequence joins TRBV6-5 and TRBJ1-4; 7 bases agree with TRBD1. This CDR3 contains 14 residues. Germline CDR1 and CDR2: MNHEY and SVGAGI. The J segment lost 3 bases and the V segment lost 7 bases, leaving 5 bases of the junction unmatched. The CDR3 DNA reads as TGTGCCAGCAAGGAGGGGGCCCCTAATGAAAAACTGTTTTTT. Its protein is CASKEGAPNEKLFF.

This clone is a singleton in its sample. This chain connects TRBV7-2 to TRBJ2-5; D is ambiguous. V was pared by 2 bases and J by 0 bases, with 4 bases between. The CDR3 runs 13 residues. The germline gives CDR1 SGHTA, CDR2 FQGNSA. The CDR3 reads CASSLPYQETQYF. CDR3 in DNA: TGTGCCAGCAGCTTACCATACCAAGAGACCCAGTACTTC.

The rearrangement links TRBV6-4 to TRBJ2-1, with TRBD2 as a possible D gene (5 bases). The V gene's germline CDR1 is MRHNA and CDR2 SNTAGT. Trimming cost V 5 bases and J 0 bases, with 23 bases left between them. The CDR3 consists of 19 residues. The CDR3 region has the DNA TGTGCCAGCAGTACCGCCCCAGGACTCATTATCGGCTCCTACAATGAGCAGTTCTTC. Translated: CASSTAPGLIIGSYNEQFF.

CDR3 sequence reads: CASSETLWEEQFF. Here the CDR3 DNA reads TGTGCCAGCAGCGAGACTCTCTGGGAGGAGCAGTTCTTC. The chain employs TRBV9 and TRBJ2-1, with a possible D match to TRBD2 (5 bases). Germline V lookup: CDR1 SGDLS, CDR2 YYNGEE. CDR3 length equals 13 residues. Trimming stripped 3 bases from V and 10 bases from J, with 14 bases between.